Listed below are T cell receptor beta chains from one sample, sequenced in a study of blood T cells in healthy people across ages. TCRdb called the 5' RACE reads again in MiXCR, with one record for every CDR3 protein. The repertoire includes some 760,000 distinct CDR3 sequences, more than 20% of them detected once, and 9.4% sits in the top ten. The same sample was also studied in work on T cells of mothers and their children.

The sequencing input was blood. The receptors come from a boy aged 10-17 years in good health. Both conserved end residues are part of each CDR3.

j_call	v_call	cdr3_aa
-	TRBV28	CASSGPIETQYF
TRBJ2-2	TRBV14	CASSLRGSKELFF
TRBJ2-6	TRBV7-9	CASTSEDSGANVLTF
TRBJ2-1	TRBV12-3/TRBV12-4	CASSLQGGVGNEQFF
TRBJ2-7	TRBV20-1	CSAASSGIYEQYF
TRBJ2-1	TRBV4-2	CASSQVPLAESSYNEQFF
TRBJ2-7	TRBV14	CASSQDVGGSYEQYF
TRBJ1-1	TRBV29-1	CSVEEVYTEAFF
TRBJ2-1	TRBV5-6	CASSFGGAGTYNEQFF
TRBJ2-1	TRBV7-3	CASSPIGLAGDEQFF
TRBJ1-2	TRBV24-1	CATSDFGQTGYTF
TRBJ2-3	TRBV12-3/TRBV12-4	CASSSHGAGVTDTQYF
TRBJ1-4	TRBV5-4	CASRPGTGDNEKLFF
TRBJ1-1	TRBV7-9	CASSYSPGQGAYEAFF
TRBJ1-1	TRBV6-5	CASSYWGQGAMNTEAFF
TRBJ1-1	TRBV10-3	CAIKGAMVNTEAFF
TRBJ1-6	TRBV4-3	CASSHTESSYNSPLHF
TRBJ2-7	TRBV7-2	CASSLDYRDRYDYEQYF
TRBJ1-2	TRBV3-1	CASSQVVQDAGTNYGYTF
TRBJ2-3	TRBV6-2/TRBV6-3	CASSQRVPYTDTQYF
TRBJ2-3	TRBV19	CASSIPSRGTDTQYF
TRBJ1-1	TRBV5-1	CASSNTGMNTEAFF
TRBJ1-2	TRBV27	CATMSNYGYTF
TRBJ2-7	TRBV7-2	CASSVTSFRAKAFYEQYF
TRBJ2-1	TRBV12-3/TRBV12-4	CASSSGAPYNEQFF
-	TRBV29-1	CSVGRLAAYNEQFF
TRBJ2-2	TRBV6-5	CASRRGGTGELFF
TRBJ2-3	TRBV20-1	CSARSPGNTDTQYF
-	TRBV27	CASSPSRSSGGYNEQFF
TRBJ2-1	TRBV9	CASSPWTDYNEQFF
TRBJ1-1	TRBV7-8	CAGSSRTAEAFF
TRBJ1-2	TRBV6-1	CATTGFPATGKGYTF
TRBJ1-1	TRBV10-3	CAIRQGLWTEAFF
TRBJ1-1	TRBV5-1	CASSSDPTDTEAFF
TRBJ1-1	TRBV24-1	CATSARQGDTEAFF
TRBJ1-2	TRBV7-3	CASSSNAQVYGYTF
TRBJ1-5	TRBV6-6	CASNIDRGNNQPQHF
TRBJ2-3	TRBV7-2	CASSKGGGAGDTQYF
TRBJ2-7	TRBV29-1	CSVSTSGSYEQYF
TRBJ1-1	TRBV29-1	CSAGDWVVGGGTEAFF
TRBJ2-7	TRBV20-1	CSARHGTTYEQYF
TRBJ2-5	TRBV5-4	CASSRTGGSGETQYF
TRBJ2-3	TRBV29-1	CSVLNFRGGGTDTQYF
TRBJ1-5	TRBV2	CASSETRGRVQNQPQHF
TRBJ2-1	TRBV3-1	CASSPGLYEQFF
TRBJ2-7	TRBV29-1	CSVEHAGESYEQYF
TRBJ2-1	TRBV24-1	CATSDPGTRPFNEQFF
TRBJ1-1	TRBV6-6	CASSYGADTEAFF
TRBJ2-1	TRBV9	CASSETGLSSYNEQFF
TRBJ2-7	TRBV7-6	CASSSGTGTASYEQYF
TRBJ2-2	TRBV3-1	CASSQGGTYGGALFF
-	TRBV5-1	CASSLGSWDSSYEQYF
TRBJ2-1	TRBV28	CASSGPGTGIYNEQFF
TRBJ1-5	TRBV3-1	CASSQVGGGQPQHF